This section outlines one T cell receptor beta chain sequence together with its context. No cognate antigen has been identified for it. No qualities accompany the bases; no much larger clone lies one base away. TCRbeta CDR3 regions were amplified from genomic DNA by means of the immunoSEQ Assay, a bias-controlled multiplex PCR. As for the original processing: The number of nucleated cells in each sample was estimated by amplification of reference gene primers within the assay. To quantify the absolute abundance of each unique TCRbeta CDR3 rearrangement, sequence reads were collapsed and filtered. Productive Simpson clonality was computed per sample as the square root of Simpson's diversity index over productive rearrangements. What TCRdb holds here is the immuneACCESS table cut down to in-frame rearrangements. Part of the clones is not present; checked against another copy, under half of the missing clones reflect an unresolved V gene, and the others are unexplained. V and J calls and clone size are given by that table; D and trimming were obtained from the DNA. Counted in this sample were more than 400,000 clones; 87% of them appeared once. About 0.65% of the sample is in the top ten clones.

In the prospective study, participants were about 18 to 95 years old, resided in about two dozen geographic areas of the United States, and were enrolled through a virtual design. In the prospective study, participants were assigned to cohorts based on the clinical history participants reported in a screening survey and a study questionnaire. Recovered participants in ImmuneRACE Cohort 3 were defined as having two consecutive negative NP/OP PCR tests, clearance from a healthcare professional, or resolution of symptoms. Mobile phlebotomists in the prospective study collected whole blood, serum and a nasopharyngeal or oropharyngeal swab from every participant. Over a 2-month period, participants in the prospective study had the option of providing additional blood draws and questionnaires. Before DNA extraction, blood samples from the prospective study were shipped at room temperature or frozen.

Trimming removed 4 bases from V and 0 bases from J, leaving 19 bases between the germline ends. The CDR3 starts with the cysteine, ends with the phenylalanine, and has 17 residues. The only DNA kept is the CDR3, 51 bases in frame from the first base. The germline V gene gives CDR1 as SGHRS and CDR2 as YFSETQ. The sample originates from a study of blood T cell repertoires in COVID-19 (TCRdb year 2020). Broadly, across the study: The collaborator samples originated in the United States, Italy and Spain and spanned the acute and convalescent phases of COVID-19. The prospective study material was composed of cDNA or gDNA derived from T cells, B-cell-depleted T cells, or PBMCs. Subjects who had been exposed to COVID-19, were actively infected with it, or had recovered from it provided the deeply sampled blood TCRbeta repertoires that made up the dataset. The repertoires were released in a freely available public database meant as a resource for research on the immune response to SARS-CoV-2. Samples were obtained from the ongoing ImmuneRACE study (first 160 participants) and from 950 to 1,500 subjects provided by 6 global collaborators. The sample metadata nearly always contained a de-identified subject ID, COVID-19 status, age in years and sex. HLA class I and class II types, where available, came from metadata supplied by the sample provider rather than from assay-based typing.

Broader findings and caveats from the paper: The quantity of clinical and demographic metadata differed by source and by participant and was supplied without curation.

Material: PBMCs or T cells enriched from blood (not recorded which). The chain is encoded by TRBV5-1 joined to TRBJ1-1; the D region possibly corresponds to TRBD1 (5 bases align). This TCR was sampled from a woman aged 18-29 years who had recovered from COVID-19. Here the CDR3 is given as CASSPGGGPHLNTEAFF. The DNA sequence is given as TGCGCCAGCAGCCCGGGGGGGGGACCCCATTTGAACACTGAAGCTTTCTTT.